This TCR beta chain was obtained from a study of blood T cell repertoires in COVID-19. Whole-study context: COVID-19 samples, acute and convalescent, were from the United States, Italy and Spain.

Germline CDR1 reads SGHKS; CDR2 reads YYEKEE (reference sequence). Trimming stripped 4 bases from V and 2 bases from J, with 13 bases between. This CDR3 region has 15 residues. During active infection, Seattle patients enrolled and were then monitored through disease. Data came from immunoSEQ multiplex PCR; TCRdb stores just in-frame clones and leaves some out. The data show roughly 400,000 clones, more than 70% seen once. This TCR derives from a woman aged 55-70 years with COVID-19, enrolled during active disease. The chain is built from TRBV5-5 and TRBJ2-1, with D perhaps matching TRBD1 (5 bases). The material sequenced was peripheral blood. CDR3 residues: CASSVDSAPYNEQFF. The CDR3 DNA sequence: TGTGCCAGCAGCGTCGACAGTGCTCCCTACAATGAGCAGTTCTTC.